This TCR beta chain originates from a study of blood T cell repertoires in COVID-19. The CDR3 has 11 amino acids. V lost 9 bases, J lost 5 bases, and 7 bases lay in between. Germline V gene lookup returns CDR1 SGHTA and CDR2 FQGNSA. Some clones are missing from TCRdb's copy, which holds only in-frame ones; the method was immunoSEQ multiplex PCR. The sample lists 240,000 or so clones, about 90% occurring once. This TCR came from a man aged 45 to 65 who had been exposed to COVID-19. The rearrangement uses TRBV7-2 and TRBJ2-2; no definite D call. Sequencing was done on a sample of PBMCs or T cells enriched from blood (not recorded which). CDR3 residues: CASTETGELFF. CDR3 nucleotides: TGTGCCAGTACTGAAACCGGGGAGCTGTTTTTT. The variable domain in full, completed from reference TRBV7-2 and TRBJ2-2, reads GAGVSQSPSNKVTEKGKDVELRCDPISGHTALYWYRQSLGQGLEFLIYFQGNSAPDKSGLPSDRFSAERTGGSVSTLTIQRTQQEDSAVYLCASTETGELFFGEGSRLTVL.